The rows below give T cell receptor beta chains drawn from one sample of a study of post-analysis software for immune sequencing data. Each CDR3 protein gets one entry after TCRdb re-called the PCR reads with MiXCR. In the table there are about 160,000 distinct CDR3 sequences, 36% of which are singletons. This sample comprised blood, obtained after autologous hematopoietic stem cell transplantation. Receptor source: a girl under 18 with multiple sclerosis. Each CDR3 is given with its conserved first and last residue. Fields, in order: V gene, J gene, D gene, clone size, CDR3 protein, CDR3 DNA. A D gene is named only where the DNA matches it firmly. Some rows have no size entry. The others give once, few or many, or a class for an expanded clone.

V: TRBV7-2; J: TRBJ2-3; D: .; size: many; CDR3: CASSLGLAADTQYF; DNA: TGTGCCAGCAGCTTAGGTCTAGCAGCAGATACGCAGTATTTT
V: TRBV5-5; J: TRBJ2-1; D: .; size: .; CDR3: CASSLAAGQETQFF; DNA: TGTGCCAGCAGCTTGGCCGCCGGGCAAGAGACCCAGTTCTTC
V: TRBV6-5; J: TRBJ2-5; D: .; size: .; CDR3: CASSYSSAWEQYF; DNA: TGTGCCAGCAGTTACTCGTCAGCGTGGGAGCAGTACTTC
V: TRBV12-3/TRBV12-4; J: TRBJ2-7; D: TRBD2; size: few; CDR3: CASSLGSSGRGDYEQYF; DNA: TGTGCCAGCAGTTTAGGGTCTAGCGGGAGAGGGGACTACGAGCAGTACTTC
V: TRBV15; J: TRBJ1-1; D: TRBD1; size: .; CDR3: CATSTDRGANTEAFF; DNA: TGTGCCACCAGCACGGACAGGGGCGCGAACACTGAAGCTTTCTTT
V: TRBV20-1; J: TRBJ2-1; D: .; size: .; CDR3: CSAERQSNEQFF; DNA: TGCAGTGCCGAACGGCAGAGCAATGAGCAGTTCTTC
V: TRBV20-1; J: TRBJ2-5; D: TRBD2; size: .; CDR3: CSASGGIQETQYF; DNA: TGCAGTGCTAGCGGGGGGATCCAAGAGACCCAGTACTTC
V: TRBV6-2/TRBV6-3; J: TRBJ2-4; D: .; size: .; CDR3: CASSPGGLAKNIQYF; DNA: TGTGCCAGCAGTCCAGGGGGACTAGCCAAAAACATTCAGTACTTC
V: TRBV10-3; J: TRBJ1-5; D: .; size: .; CDR3: CAISGRAPEESPQHF; DNA: TGTGCCATCAGTGGCCGGGCCCCGGAGGAATCGCCCCAGCATTTT
V: TRBV29-1; J: TRBJ2-3; D: .; size: .; CDR3: CSVEDPGRGLNTQYF; DNA: TGCAGCGTTGAAGATCCAGGCAGGGGCCTCAATACGCAGTATTTT
V: TRBV12-3/TRBV12-4; J: TRBJ1-5; D: .; size: .; CDR3: CASSSGRRGQPQHF; DNA: TGTGCCAGCAGTTCAGGAAGGAGGGGTCAGCCCCAGCATTTT
V: TRBV24-1; J: TRBJ2-7; D: TRBD2; size: .; CDR3: CATSDVTSGGPDEQYF; DNA: TGTGCCACCAGTGATGTGACTAGCGGGGGTCCCGATGAGCAGTACTTC
V: TRBV10-3; J: TRBJ2-7; D: .; size: many; CDR3: CAIRPRDRDTYEQYF; DNA: TGTGCCATCAGACCCCGGGACCGAGACACCTACGAGCAGTACTTC
V: TRBV6-5; J: TRBJ2-7; D: TRBD2; size: .; CDR3: CASSNSGSPYEQYF; DNA: TGTGCCAGCAGTAATAGCGGGAGCCCGTACGAGCAGTACTTC
V: TRBV4-3; J: TRBJ2-7; D: TRBD2; size: few; CDR3: CASSQSLAGWAYEQYF; DNA: TGCGCCAGCAGCCAGTCCTTAGCGGGATGGGCCTACGAGCAGTACTTC
V: TRBV7-9; J: TRBJ2-3; D: .; size: .; CDR3: CASSFISLPDTQYF; DNA: TGTGCCAGCAGCTTTATTTCATTACCGGATACGCAGTATTTT
V: TRBV7-9; J: TRBJ1-5; D: .; size: many; CDR3: CASSPRRGQPQHF; DNA: TGTGCCAGCAGCCCCCGGAGGGGGCAGCCCCAGCATTTT
V: TRBV4-3; J: TRBJ2-5; D: .; size: many; CDR3: CASSQDGRSQETQYF; DNA: TGCGCCAGCAGCCAAGATGGGCGGAGCCAAGAGACCCAGTACTTC
V: TRBV9; J: TRBJ2-1; D: TRBD2; size: .; CDR3: CASSKQAGVYYNEQFF; DNA: TGTGCCAGCAGTAAACAAGCGGGAGTGTACTACAATGAGCAGTTCTTC
V: TRBV29-1; J: TRBJ2-1; D: TRBD1; size: .; CDR3: CSVEIWDSPYNEQFF; DNA: TGCAGCGTTGAAATATGGGACAGCCCCTACAATGAGCAGTTCTTC
V: TRBV20-1; J: TRBJ1-5; D: TRBD1; size: few; CDR3: CSAARQGNQPQHF; DNA: TGCAGTGCCGCGAGACAGGGGAATCAGCCCCAGCATTTT
V: TRBV27; J: TRBJ2-7; D: .; size: few; CDR3: CASSATAAGEQYF; DNA: TGTGCCAGCAGTGCGACAGCAGCCGGGGAGCAGTACTTC
V: TRBV12-3/TRBV12-4; J: TRBJ2-3; D: TRBD2; size: few; CDR3: CASSLRGREVTDTQYF; DNA: TGTGCCAGCAGTCTTCGAGGGCGGGAGGTTACAGATACGCAGTATTTT
V: TRBV14; J: TRBJ2-7; D: .; size: .; CDR3: CASSQGGRPIWYEQYF; DNA: TGTGCCAGCAGCCAAGGGGGTCGACCTATCTGGTACGAGCAGTACTTC
V: TRBV6-6; J: TRBJ1-6; D: .; size: few; CDR3: CASNRDSPLHF; DNA: TGTGCCAGCAACCGCGACTCACCCCTCCACTTT
V: TRBV12-3/TRBV12-4; J: TRBJ1-2; D: TRBD1; size: few; CDR3: CASSLDGTGGRYGYTF; DNA: TGTGCCAGCAGTTTAGACGGGACAGGGGGTCGCTATGGCTACACCTTC
V: TRBV4-1; J: TRBJ1-4; D: .; size: few; CDR3: CASSQEVLEKLFF; DNA: TGCGCCAGCAGCCAAGAAGTCCTTGAAAAACTGTTTTTT
V: TRBV28; J: TRBJ1-4; D: .; size: .; CDR3: CASGGGLEKLFF; DNA: TGTGCCAGTGGAGGAGGGCTTGAAAAACTGTTTTTT
V: TRBV4-1; J: TRBJ2-1; D: TRBD2; size: few; CDR3: CASSQGPRASGRVYNEQFF; DNA: TGCGCCAGCAGCCAAGGACCCCGGGCTAGCGGGAGGGTATACAATGAGCAGTTCTTC
V: TRBV7-2; J: TRBJ2-7; D: .; size: .; CDR3: CASSLGPSFSYEQYF; DNA: TGTGCCAGCAGCTTGGGGCCTAGCTTCTCCTACGAGCAGTACTTC
V: TRBV28; J: TRBJ1-5; D: .; size: many; CDR3: CASNPDWGNQPQHF; DNA: TGTGCCAGCAACCCCGATTGGGGCAATCAGCCCCAGCATTTT
V: TRBV7-2; J: TRBJ2-1; D: TRBD2; size: .; CDR3: CASSFLDLFWEGYNEQFF; DNA: TGTGCCAGCAGCTTTTTGGACCTATTCTGGGAGGGCTACAATGAGCAGTTCTTC
V: TRBV5-5; J: TRBJ1-2; D: .; size: few; CDR3: CASSLDRTGYTF; DNA: TGTGCCAGCAGCTTGGACAGGACTGGCTACACCTTC